The clone carrying this TCR beta chain was detected many times. Its matching antigen is unknown. This entry belongs to a study of early T cells in non-severe SARS-CoV-2 infection. General observations from the study: Private and CD4 specificities were missed by VDJdb matching, skewed to anti-spike CD8.

TCRdb fed the 5' RACE reads into MiXCR, producing one record per CDR3 protein. The data show just under 65,000 distinct CDR3 sequences, over 9% seen once. The length of the CDR3 is 17 residues. CDR1 MNHEY and CDR2 SVGAGI come from the germline V gene. Deletions cut 2 bases from V and 4 bases from J, with 20 bases between. The sequencing here drew on whole blood, taken at baseline. The receptor was derived from an adult who was a healthcare worker with PCR-confirmed SARS-CoV-2 infection or an uninfected control (not recorded which). The V and J genes are TRBV6-5 and TRBJ1-1, with D maybe TRBD1 (6 bases). The CDR3 nucleotides read TGTGCCAGCAGTTACCGGAAGGGACCAGGGACAACCACTGAAGCTTTCTTT. Protein product: CASSYRKGPGTTTEAFF.